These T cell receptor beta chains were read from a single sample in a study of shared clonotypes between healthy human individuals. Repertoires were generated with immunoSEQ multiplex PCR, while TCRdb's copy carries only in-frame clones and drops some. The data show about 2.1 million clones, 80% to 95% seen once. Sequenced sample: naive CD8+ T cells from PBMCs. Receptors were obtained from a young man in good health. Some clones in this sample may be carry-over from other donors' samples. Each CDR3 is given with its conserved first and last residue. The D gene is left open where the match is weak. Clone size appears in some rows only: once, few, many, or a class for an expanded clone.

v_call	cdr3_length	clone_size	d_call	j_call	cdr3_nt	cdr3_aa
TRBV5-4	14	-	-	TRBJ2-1	TGTGCCAGCAGCTTGGTCCCTGGCTACAATGAGCAGTTCTTC	CASSLVPGYNEQFF
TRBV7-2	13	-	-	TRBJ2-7	TGTGCCAGCACCGGTCCAGGGTTCCACGAGCAGTACTTC	CASTGPGFHEQYF
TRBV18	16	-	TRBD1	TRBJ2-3	TGTGCCAGCTCACCACGGGACAGGGGGCGAGTAGATACGCAGTATTTT	CASSPRDRGRVDTQYF
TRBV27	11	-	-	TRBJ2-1	TGTGCCAGCAGCACACAGGGCGAGCAGTTCTTC	CASSTQGEQFF
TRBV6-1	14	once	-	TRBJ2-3	TGTGCCAGCAGTGTGGCGGGGCGAACAGATACGCAGTATTTT	CASSVAGRTDTQYF
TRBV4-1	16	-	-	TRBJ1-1	TGCGCCAGCAGCCAAGTAGGCAGGGTGGGGAACACTGAAGCTTTCTTT	CASSQVGRVGNTEAFF
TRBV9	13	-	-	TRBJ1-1	TGTGCCAGCAGCTCGGGGGGGAACACTGAAGCTTTCTTT	CASSSGGNTEAFF
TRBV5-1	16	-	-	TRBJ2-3	TGCGCCAGCAGCTTGGACTACCTCCCCGCCGTGGATACGCAGTATTTT	CASSLDYLPAVDTQYF
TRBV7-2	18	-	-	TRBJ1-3	TGTGCCAGCAGCCAGCTTCTAGGGGGGTTCAACTCTGGAAACACCATATATTTT	CASSQLLGGFNSGNTIYF
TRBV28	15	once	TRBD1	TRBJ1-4	TGTGCCAGCAGCGGGCCGGGACAGGGAAATGAAAAACTGTTTTTT	CASSGPGQGNEKLFF
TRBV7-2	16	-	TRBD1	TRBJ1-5	TGTGCCAGCAGCCCCCATCCAGGGGGTAGGGATCAGCCCCAGCATTTT	CASSPHPGGRDQPQHF
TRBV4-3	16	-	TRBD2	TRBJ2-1	TGCGCCAGCAGCCAGGGCACCGTACTAGCGGGAAATGAGCAGTTCTTC	CASSQGTVLAGNEQFF
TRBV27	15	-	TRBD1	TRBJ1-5	TGTGCCAGCAGTATCCGACAGGGAGGCAATCAGCCCCAGCATTTT	CASSIRQGGNQPQHF
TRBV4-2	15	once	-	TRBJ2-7	TGTGCCAGCAGCCAGTCCGGGACGGGGTTCTACGAGCAGTACTTC	CASSQSGTGFYEQYF
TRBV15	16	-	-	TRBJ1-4	TGTGCCACCAGCAGAGTAGGCGGGACACCAAATGAAAAACTGTTTTTT	CATSRVGGTPNEKLFF
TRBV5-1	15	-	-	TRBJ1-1	TGCGCCAGCAGCCTAGGACGAACCCAGAACACTGAAGCTTTCTTT	CASSLGRTQNTEAFF
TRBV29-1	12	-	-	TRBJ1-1	TGCAGCGTTGCGGGGGGGTTTGGTGAAGCTTTCTTT	CSVAGGFGEAFF
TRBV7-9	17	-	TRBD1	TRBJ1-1	TGTGCCAGCAGCAACCTTAGACAGGGGGCGGGGAACACTGAAGCTTTCTTT	CASSNLRQGAGNTEAFF
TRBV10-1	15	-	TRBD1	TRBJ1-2	TGCGCCAGCAGTGAAAGATTCGGGGACAGGGTCGGCTACACCTTC	CASSERFGDRVGYTF
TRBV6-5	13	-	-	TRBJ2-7	TGTGCCAGCAGTTACTCGGTAGACTACGAGCAGTACTTC	CASSYSVDYEQYF
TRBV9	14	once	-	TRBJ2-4	TGTGCCAGCAGCGTAGGGGGCAGGGATAACATTCAGTACTTC	CASSVGGRDNIQYF
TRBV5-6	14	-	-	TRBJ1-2	TGTGCCAGCAGCTTGGTGAGGGCTAACTATGGCTACACCTTC	CASSLVRANYGYTF
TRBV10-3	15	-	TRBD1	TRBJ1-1	TGTGCCATCAGTGAGGGACAGGTGATGAACACTGAAGCTTTCTTT	CAISEGQVMNTEAFF
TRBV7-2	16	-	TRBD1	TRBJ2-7	TGTGCCAGCAGCCCAACCTCGACAGGGAGAACCTACGAGCAGTACTTC	CASSPTSTGRTYEQYF
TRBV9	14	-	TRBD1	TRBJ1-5	TGTGCCAGCAGCCCCGGGACAGGGGATCAGCCCCAGCATTTT	CASSPGTGDQPQHF
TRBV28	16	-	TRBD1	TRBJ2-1	TGTGCCAGCAGTTCACCCCCCGGGACAGGGACCAATGAGCAGTTCTTC	CASSSPPGTGTNEQFF
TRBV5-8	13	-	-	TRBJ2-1	TGTGCCAGCAGCTTGGGACGGGGGAATGAGCAGTTCTTC	CASSLGRGNEQFF
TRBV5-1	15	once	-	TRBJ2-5	TGCGCCAGCAGCTTGGAGGGACACCTCCAAGAGACCCAGTACTTC	CASSLEGHLQETQYF
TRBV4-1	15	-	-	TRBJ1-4	TGCGCCAGCAGCCAAATTCGGGTTGCGGGTGAAAAACTGTTTTTT	CASSQIRVAGEKLFF
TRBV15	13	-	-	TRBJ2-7	TGTGCCACCAGCAGAGGGTCAGCTGACGAGCAGTACTTC	CATSRGSADEQYF
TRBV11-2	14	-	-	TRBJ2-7	TGTGCCAGCAGCGCGGGACCCTATCTCCTACGAGAGTACTTC	CASSAGPYLLREYF
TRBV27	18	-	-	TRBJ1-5	TGTGCCAGCAGTCCAATCTCCCCGGCGGGGTATAGCAATCAGCCCCAGCATTTT	CASSPISPAGYSNQPQHF
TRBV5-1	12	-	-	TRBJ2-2	TGCGCCAGCAGCTTGGTCCTCGGGGAGCTGTTTTTT	CASSLVLGELFF
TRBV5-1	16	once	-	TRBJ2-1	TGCGCCAGCAGCTTGGTGGCAGGGAGCCCCTACAATGAGCAGTTCTTC	CASSLVAGSPYNEQFF
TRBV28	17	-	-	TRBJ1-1	TGTGCCAGCAGTTCCAGGGTACCTTACCAGGCGAACACTGAAGCTTTCTTT	CASSSRVPYQANTEAFF
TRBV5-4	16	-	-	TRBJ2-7	TGTGCCAGCAGCTCCAACGACAGGACTCCCAATCTGGAGCAGTACTTC	CASSSNDRTPNLEQYF
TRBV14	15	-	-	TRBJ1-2	TGTGCCAGCAGCCCGTCCCTTCTTAGAGGCTATGGCTACACCTTC	CASSPSLLRGYGYTF
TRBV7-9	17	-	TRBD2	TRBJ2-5	TGTGCCAGCACCTATGGGTGGGGACTAGCGAATCAAGAGACCCAGTACTTC	CASTYGWGLANQETQYF
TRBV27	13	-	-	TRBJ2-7	TGTGCCAGCAGACCCGGGAATTTCTACGAGCAGTACTTC	CASRPGNFYEQYF
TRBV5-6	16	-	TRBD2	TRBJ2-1	TGTGCCAGCAGCCATCAGACTAGCGGGGCTTACAATGAGCAGTTCTTC	CASSHQTSGAYNEQFF
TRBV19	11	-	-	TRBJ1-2	TGTGCCACCTTGAGTTGGTATGGCTACACCTTC	CATLSWYGYTF
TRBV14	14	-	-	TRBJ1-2	TGTGCCAGCAGCCAAGTCAGGCCTCCCTATGGCTACACCTTC	CASSQVRPPYGYTF
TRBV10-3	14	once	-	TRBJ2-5	TGTGCCATCAGTGATTTGGACGCCCAAGAGACCCAGTACTTC	CAISDLDAQETQYF
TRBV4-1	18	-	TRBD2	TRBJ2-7	TGCGCCAGCAGCCAAGAGTGGCTAGCGGGAGGGCCGGCGTACGAGCAGTACTTC	CASSQEWLAGGPAYEQYF
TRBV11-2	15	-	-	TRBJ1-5	TGTGCCAGCAGCGTCGGCGTGGCGGGCAATCAGCCCCAGCATTTT	CASSVGVAGNQPQHF